The next 8 T cell receptor beta chains were all read from a single sample in a study of shared clonotypes between healthy human individuals. The repertoire was sequenced with immunoSEQ multiplex PCR; TCRdb's copy has only in-frame clones and lacks some. The data show under 200,000 clones, approximately 95% seen once. The sequencing sample was made of naive CD4+ T cells sorted from blood. As for subset: CD45RA+ positively selected. These receptors were collected from a young woman in good health.

This clone showed up just once. This sequence joins TRBV10-1 and TRBJ2-5; D call uncertain. CDR3 length: 14 residues. Germline V CDR1 and CDR2: WNHNN, SYGVQD (reference sequence). V was clipped by 1 base and J by 0 bases, with 6 bases between them. The chain's CDR3 is CASSEYRNQETQYF. The CDR3 DNA follows: TGCGCCAGCAGTGAGTATCGGAACCAAGAGACCCAGTACTTC.

This chain links TRBV7-2 with TRBJ2-5; no firm D call. This CDR3 has 11 residues. From germline, CDR1 is SGHTA and CDR2 FQGNSA. Trimming stripped 4 bases from V and 4 bases from J, with 4 bases between. The CDR3 DNA is TGTGCCAGCAGCTCTAGAGAGACCCAGTACTTC. The encoded protein is CASSSRETQYF.

The gene calls are TRBV27 and TRBJ2-5, with 10 bases that match TRBD1. The CDR3 spans 14 residues. Germline CDR1 is MNHEY and CDR2 is SMNVEV (reference sequence). V lost 5 bases to trimming and J lost 11 bases; unmatched junction nucleotides: 11. The CDR3 sequence is CASSPRTGGKEQYF. CDR3 bases: TGTGCCAGCAGTCCCCGGACAGGGGGAAAGGAGCAGTACTTC.

The chain joins TRBV28 to TRBJ2-7; 7 bases line up with TRBD2. CDR1 is MDHEN, CDR2 SYDVKM, per germline. This CDR3 spans 15 amino acids. V lost 4 bases to trimming and J lost 2 bases; unmatched junction nucleotides: 8. For the CDR3, the DNA is TGTGCCAGCAGTTCGTCGGCCCTAGCGGCCTACGAGCAGTACTTC. The encoded protein is CASSSSALAAYEQYF. Variable domain in full (rest from reference TRBV28 and TRBJ2-7): DVKVTQSSRYLVKRTGEKVFLECVQDMDHENMFWYRQDPGLGLRLIYFSYDVKMKEKGDIPEGYSVSREKKERFSLILESASTNQTSMYLCASSSSALAAYEQYFGPGTRLTVT.

The genes are TRBV28 and TRBJ1-4; a possible D gene is TRBD1 (5 bases). This CDR3 spans 14 amino acids. Looked up from germline, CDR1 is MDHEN and CDR2 is SYDVKM. Trimming stripped 6 bases from V and 8 bases from J, with 16 bases between. The CDR3 loop is CASSLRGIGEKLFF. The CDR3 DNA sequence: TGTGCCAGCAGCCTCCGGGGCATAGGAGAAAAACTGTTTTTT.

This clone came up once. The V and J genes are TRBV4-2 and TRBJ2-5, with D possibly being TRBD2 (6 bases). Germline loops: CDR1 LGHNA, CDR2 YNFKEQ. The CDR3 is 16 residues long. Trimming stripped 0 bases from V and 5 bases from J, with 16 bases between. The CDR3 here is CASSQDRMVAAETQYF. The CDR3 DNA reads as TGTGCCAGCAGCCAAGATCGGATGGTAGCGGCGGAGACCCAGTACTTC.

The chain employs TRBV5-1 and TRBJ2-7; TRBD1 matches at 9 bases. With V trimmed by 4 bases and J by 6 bases, 17 bases remained unmatched. There are 17 residues in the CDR3. The germline gives CDR1 SGHRS, CDR2 YFSETQ. The CDR3 is CASSLKNSGTGMVEQYF. CDR3 DNA: TGCGCCAGCAGCCTGAAGAATTCCGGGACAGGGATGGTCGAGCAGTACTTC.

This chain links TRBV2 with TRBJ1-1, with unresolved D. The V end lost 5 bases, the J end lost 2 bases, and 12 bases lay between the germline ends. Germline V lookup: CDR1 SNHLY, CDR2 FYNNEI. This CDR3 has 14 amino acids. CDR3 region: CASSYDATNTEAFF. DNA of the CDR3: TGTGCCAGCAGTTACGACGCTACTAACACTGAAGCTTTCTTT. Supplemented by reference TRBV2 and TRBJ1-1, the full variable domain reads EPEVTQTPSHQVTQMGQEVILRCVPISNHLYFYWYRQILGQKVEFLVSFYNNEISEKSEIFDDQFSVERPDGSNFTLKIRSTKLEDSAMYFCASSYDATNTEAFFGQGTRLTVV.